This entry lists 7 T cell receptor beta chains sequenced from one sample in a study of T-cell memory formation after mild COVID-19. Via MiXCR, TCRdb re-called the 5' RACE reads, giving one row per CDR3 protein. This repertoire shows roughly 150,000 distinct CDR3 sequences, 10% to 15% found once; its top ten account for approximately 3.3%. The sample taken for sequencing was PBMCs or a T cell subset sorted from them (not recorded which). All receptors come from a man aged 18-30 years who had mild COVID-19 (a few samples of this study predate the infection). Cell type and time point are not known.

This clonotype was counted only a few times. The genes are TRBV28 and TRBJ2-7, with D perhaps TRBD1 or TRBD2 (5 bases each). Trimming took 5 bases from V and 7 from J, leaving 18 bases between them. The CDR3 is 14 residues long. Germline V gene sequence: CDR1 MDHEN, CDR2 SYDVKM. DNA of the CDR3: TGTGCCAGCAGTGGGTACCGGGGCTCAAGGGAGCAGTACGTC. Translating it yields CASSGYRGSREQYV.

There are many counts of this clonotype. The V call is TRBV7-2, the J call TRBJ2-7; D remains ambiguous. The CDR3 extends over 15 amino acids. Trimming took off 5 bases at V and 5 bases at J, with 19 bases between the two ends. The V gene's germline CDR1 is SGHTA and CDR2 FQGNSA. In DNA, the CDR3 is TGTGCCAGCAGCCCCGAGGCTTCGGTGTTGCACGAGCAGTACTTC. This translates into CASSPEASVLHEQYF.

This clonotype was detected a few times. The gene calls are TRBV20-1 and TRBJ2-5; 8 nucleotides match TRBD2. Per the germline V gene, CDR1 is DFQATT and CDR2 is SNEGSKA (reference sequence). The CDR3 length is 16 residues. V gave up 3 bases and J gave up 1 base; unmatched junction bases: 10. DNA for the CDR3: TGCAGTGCTAGTGCGGGGGGCATCCCCAGCCAAGAGACCCAGTACTTC. As protein: CSASAGGIPSQETQYF.

This clonotype was detected many times. The rearrangement joins TRBV5-6 to TRBJ2-3, with a weak D call TRBD2 (6 bases). V was clipped by 3 bases and J by 4 bases, with 15 bases between them. The CDR3 has 15 residues. Per germline, CDR1 SGHDT and CDR2 YYEEEE. Here the CDR3 DNA reads TGTGCCAGCAGCTCGGTGGGGGGAAGATCAGATACGCAGTATTTT. Translating gives CASSSVGGRSDTQYF.

This clonotype came up a few times. The chain couples TRBV7-2 to TRBJ2-7, with D maybe TRBD1 (5 bases). The V end lost 5 bases, the J end lost 2 bases, and 28 bases lay between the germline ends. The CDR3 length is 19 residues. Germline V gene sequence: CDR1 SGHTA, CDR2 FQGNSA. CDR3 coding DNA: TGTGCCAGCAGCCACCGGTACCGAGTAGGCGGACACTTACCCTACGAGCAGTACTTC. Translating gives CASSHRYRVGGHLPYEQYF.

This clonotype was observed a handful of times. This chain connects TRBV7-2 to TRBJ1-4; 7 positions match TRBD1. The J segment lost 0 bases and the V segment lost 5 bases, leaving 3 bases of the junction unmatched. CDR1 and CDR2 from the germline V gene are SGHTA and FQGNSA. CDR3 length: 15 residues. CDR3 amino acids: CASSPGQTTNEKLFF. The CDR3 DNA reads TGTGCCAGCAGCCCGGGACAGACAACTAATGAAAAACTGTTTTTT.

V and J are TRBV15 and TRBJ2-7; TRBD1 matches 10 bases. Germline CDR1 and CDR2: LNHNV and YYDKDF (reference sequence). Trimming at V came to 3 bases and at J to 5 bases, leaving 10 bases not matched to a gene. CDR3 size: 16 residues. The CDR3 nucleotides read TGTGCCACCAGCAGCAATCTCCGGGACAGGGGTCACGAGCAGTACTTC. Translation gives CATSSNLRDRGHEQYF.